This TCR beta chain came from a study of OX40 agonist ivuxolimab in advanced cancers. Whole-study context: Patients took ivuxolimab, an agonistic anti-OX40 (CD134) antibody. A male proportion of about 84% was recorded, with mean age roughly 62 years and range roughly 20 to 85. Study-level findings and limits: CD4+ and CD8+ blood T cells expanded clonally by week 6 at 0.1 to 3.0 mg/kg. Some patients who did not respond also had low normalized T-cell clonal expansion.

This clone was seen a few times. Its antigen is as yet unknown. Repertoires were generated with immunoSEQ multiplex PCR, while TCRdb's copy carries only in-frame clones and drops some. The sample contains roughly 56,000 clones, less than 90% of which appear only once. The V and J ends lost 3 bases and 6 bases, in that order; junction bases with no gene match: 5. This CDR3 spans 13 amino acids. The germline gives CDR1 SQVTM, CDR2 ANQGSEA. The sample here was CD4+ or CD8+ T cells sorted from blood, taken in a trial of the OX40 agonist ivuxolimab. This chain uses TRBV29-1 with TRBJ2-3; 8 nucleotides line up with TRBD1. This TCR came from an adult with an advanced solid tumor such as melanoma, head and neck, liver or kidney cancer. For the CDR3, the DNA is TGCAGCGTTGAGGAACAGGGGGTGGATACGCAGTATTTT. Translation gives CSVEEQGVDTQYF.